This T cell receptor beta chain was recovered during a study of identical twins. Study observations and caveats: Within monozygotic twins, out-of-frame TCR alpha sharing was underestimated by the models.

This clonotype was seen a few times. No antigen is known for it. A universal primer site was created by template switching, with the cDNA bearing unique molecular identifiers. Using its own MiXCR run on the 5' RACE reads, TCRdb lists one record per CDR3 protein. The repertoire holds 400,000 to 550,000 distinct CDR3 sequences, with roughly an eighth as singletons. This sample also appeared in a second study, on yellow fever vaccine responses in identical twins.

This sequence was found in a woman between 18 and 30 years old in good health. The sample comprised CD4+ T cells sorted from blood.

The CDR3 sequence is CASSQVLGDRYF. In DNA form, the CDR3 reads TGTGCCAGCAGCCAAGTATTGGGGGATCGGTACTTC. V gene TRBV3-1 combines with J gene TRBJ2-7; D tentatively fits TRBD1 or TRBD2 (5 bases each). Between the trimmed V and J ends, which lost 1 base and 12 bases, there was a span of 13 bases. From germline, CDR1 is LGHDT and CDR2 YNNKEL (reference sequence). This CDR3 has 12 amino acids.